A single sample gave rise to the 28 T cell receptor beta chains below, sequenced in a study of patients and donors after allogeneic stem cell transplantation. One entry per CDR3 protein, called by TCRdb with MiXCR from the RT-PCR reads. In the table there are some 150,000 distinct CDR3 sequences, over 35% of which are singletons. The specimen sequenced was blood, either unsorted or a sorted T cell fraction (not recorded which). The receptors derive from a human donor who was either an allogeneic HSCT recipient or a stem cell or donor lymphocyte infusion donor (not recorded which). It is not recorded whose cells these are; they may come from a transplant donor.

This chain uses TRBV5-6 with TRBJ2-1; D remains unclear. CDR1 is SGHDT and CDR2 is YYEEEE in the germline V gene. The CDR3 sequence is 12 residues long. The V end lost 0 bases, the J end lost 9 bases, and 7 bases lay between the germline ends. CDR3 loop: CASSLGDGEQFF. CDR3 nucleotide sequence: TGTGCCAGCAGCTTGGGAGACGGTGAGCAGTTCTTC. The complete variable domain, with remaining parts taken from reference TRBV5-6 and TRBJ2-1, reads DAGVTQSPTHLIKTRGQQVTLRCSPKSGHDTVSWYQQALGQGPQFIFQYYEEEERQRGNFPDRFSGHQFPNYSSELNVNALLLGDSALYLCASSLGDGEQFFGPGTRLTVL.

The chain is built from TRBV4-3 and TRBJ1-1; 7 bases line up with TRBD1. The CDR3 is made up of 18 amino acids. Per the germline V gene, CDR1 is LGHNA and CDR2 is YSLEER. Unmatched junction bases numbered 19, after V lost 4 bases and J lost 5 bases. CDR3 region: CASSLKVDRVVLPTEAFF. The CDR3 DNA reads TGCGCCAGCAGCCTTAAAGTCGACAGGGTCGTTCTACCGACTGAAGCTTTCTTT.

This clonotype has just a few counts. The chain carries TRBV5-1 and TRBJ1-6, with 7 bases aligning to TRBD1. Per germline, CDR1 SGHRS and CDR2 YFSETQ. The V gene end was trimmed by 7 bases and the J gene end by 7 bases; junction bases not matched to a gene: 8. The CDR3 totals 14 residues. DNA of the CDR3: TGCGCCAGCTCCGGGGGACAGAAGAATTCACCCCTCCACTTT. Protein product: CASSGGQKNSPLHF.

The chain recombines TRBV3-1 with TRBJ1-1; 9 bases map to TRBD1. CDR1 LGHDT and CDR2 YNNKEL come from the germline V gene (reference sequence). The CDR3 has 15 amino acids. V gave up 4 bases and J gave up 2 bases; unmatched junction bases: 5. CDR3 in DNA: TGTGCCAGCAGCCGTTCGGGACAGGGCAACACTGAAGCTTTCTTT. Amino acids: CASSRSGQGNTEAFF.

The chain uses TRBV12-3 or TRBV12-4 and TRBJ1-3; tentatively, D is TRBD1 (6 bases). This CDR3 is 11 amino acids long. V dropped 11 bases and J dropped 4 bases, with 9 bases sitting between them. CDR3 sequence (DNA): TGTGCCGGGGGCGGGGGAAACACCATATATTTT. Amino acid sequence: CAGGGGNTIYF.

This chain connects TRBV9 to TRBJ2-3; D call uncertain. V lost 1 base and J 6 bases, leaving 15 bases between the germline ends. Per the germline V gene, CDR1 is SGDLS and CDR2 is YYNGEE. The CDR3 is 15 amino acids. As DNA, the CDR3 is TGTGCCAGCAGCGTAAGGCGGACGGAAGGGGATACGCAGTATTTT. Protein sequence: CASSVRRTEGDTQYF. Looking up the rest from reference TRBV9 and TRBJ2-3 gives the full variable domain: DSGVTQTPKHLITATGQRVTLRCSPRSGDLSVYWYQQSLDQGLQFLIQYYNGEERAKGNILERFSAQQFPDLHSELNLSSLELGDSALYFCASSVRRTEGDTQYFGPGTRLTVL.

The V call is TRBV20-1, the J call TRBJ2-1; TRBD2 might be the D (5 bases). This CDR3 contains 12 residues. V was cut by 3 bases and J by 2 bases, with 5 bases left in between. Germline V gene lookup returns CDR1 DFQATT and CDR2 SNEGSKA (reference sequence). CDR3 DNA: TGCAGTGCTAGCGGGACCTACAATGAGCAGTTCTTC. This sequence encodes CSASGTYNEQFF.

The chain has TRBV28 and TRBJ2-7; 7 nucleotides match TRBD2. The CDR3 spans 14 residues. Looked up from germline, CDR1 is MDHEN and CDR2 is SYDVKM. The ends lost 7 bases at V and 2 bases at J; junction bases unmatched: 8. CDR3 sequence (DNA): TGTGCCAGCAAGGGGAGGGCAGGAGCCTACGAGCAGTACTTC. Amino acids: CASKGRAGAYEQYF.

In this sample, this clonotype turned up a few times. The V gene is TRBV11-2, the J gene TRBJ1-4; TRBD1 matches 7 bases. The CDR3 has 16 residues. V shed 5 bases, J shed 7 bases, and the junction held 13 bases outside the gene matches. Germline V CDR1 and CDR2: SGHAT, FQNNGV. The CDR3: CASSPGGVSVSEKLFF. The DNA for the CDR3 is TGTGCCAGCAGCCCAGGGGGAGTGTCTGTTAGTGAAAAACTGTTTTTT.

V and J are TRBV20-1 and TRBJ1-2; possible D gene TRBD1, 6 bases. The CDR3 covers 13 residues. Trimming stripped 2 bases from V and 5 bases from J, with 12 bases between. Per the germline V gene, CDR1 is DFQATT and CDR2 is SNEGSKA (reference sequence). DNA for the CDR3: TGCAGTGCTAGAAGGAGGGACATATATGGCTACACCTTC. This sequence encodes CSARRRDIYGYTF.

This clonotype occurred a few times. The CDR3 coding sequence is TGCAGTGCCCCTATCGACAGGGTCAAATATGGCTACACCTTC. Translation: CSAPIDRVKYGYTF. The genes are TRBV20-1 and TRBJ1-2; 7 bases agree with TRBD1. V was pared by 6 bases and J by 5 bases, with 12 bases of the junction left unmatched. The CDR3 totals 14 residues. The germline V gene encodes CDR1 DFQATT and CDR2 SNEGSKA (reference sequence).

The V call is TRBV12-3 or TRBV12-4, the J call TRBJ2-5, with D unclear. This CDR3 spans 11 amino acids. V lost 4 bases and J 5 bases, leaving 5 bases between the germline ends. The CDR3 protein is CASSSSETQYF. The CDR3 DNA follows: TGTGCCAGCAGTTCCTCGGAGACCCAGTACTTC.

This chain links TRBV12-3 or TRBV12-4 with TRBJ2-4, with D perhaps given as TRBD1 or TRBD2 (5 bases each). With 3 bases removed from V and 6 bases from J, the gap between germline ends came to 12 bases. The CDR3 is made up of 14 amino acids. CDR3 nucleotide sequence: TGTGCCAGCAGTTTCGGGACCGACCGAAACATTCAGTACTTC. Translated: CASSFGTDRNIQYF.

The J gene is TRBJ1-1, the V gene TRBV28; D possibly corresponds to TRBD1 (6 bases). The CDR3 covers 16 residues. V was pared by 4 bases and J by 1 base, with 16 bases between. Germline values: CDR1 MDHEN, CDR2 SYDVKM. The CDR3: CASSWRTGTPNTEAFF. DNA for the CDR3: TGTGCCAGCAGTTGGAGGACCGGGACACCGAACACTGAAGCTTTCTTT.

The chain couples TRBV6-5 to TRBJ2-5; D tentatively fits TRBD1 or TRBD2 (5 bases each). The CDR3 length is 13 residues. In germline, CDR1 is MNHEY, CDR2 SVGAGI. The V gene lost 7 bases and the J gene lost 3 bases, with 12 bases spanning the gap. The CDR3 DNA reads TGTGCCAGCACCGCCTGGGGGAAAGAGACCCAGTACTTC. This translates into CASTAWGKETQYF.

The chain links TRBV12-3 or TRBV12-4 to TRBJ2-4, with a tentative D call TRBD2 (5 bases). The CDR3 is 13 amino acids. Trimming pared 7 bases from V and 7 bases from J, leaving 14 bases between. The CDR3 here is CASTPGWPNIQYF. The CDR3, as DNA: TGTGCCAGCACCCCGGGGTGGCCGAACATTCAGTACTTC.

This clonotype was seen ten or more times. CDR3 DNA: TGCAGCGCAAGGGTTAGCAATCAGCCCCAGCATTTT. Protein: CSARVSNQPQHF. V and J are TRBV29-1 and TRBJ1-5; D is ambiguous. Germline V gene sequence: CDR1 SQVTM, CDR2 ANQGSEA. With 7 bases removed from V and 0 bases from J, the gap between germline ends came to 7 bases. The CDR3 is 12 residues long.

This chain uses TRBV6-1 with TRBJ1-1, with unresolved D. V was clipped by 7 bases and J by 12 bases, with 15 bases between them. This CDR3 comprises 11 residues. Germline V gives CDR1 MNHNS, CDR2 SASEGT. The CDR3 nucleotides read TGTGCCAGCATCGGCCTATCCCTTCCTTTCTTT. Amino acids: CASIGLSLPFF.

The chain links TRBV6-5 to TRBJ2-7; D unclear. Per germline, CDR1 MNHEY and CDR2 SVGAGI. CDR3 length: 13 residues. The V and J ends lost 4 bases and 3 bases respectively, with 10 bases between them. The CDR3 protein is CASSSNWDYEQYV. In nucleotides, the CDR3 is TGTGCCAGCAGTTCGAACTGGGACTACGAGCAGTACGTC.

This clonotype showed up just a few times. The CDR3, as DNA: TGCAGTGCTGGGACTAGCGGGGGCCCTCTCTACAATGAGCAGTTCTTC. Translation gives CSAGTSGGPLYNEQFF. The rearrangement uses TRBV20-1 and TRBJ2-1, with 14 bases aligning to TRBD2. This CDR3 region has 16 residues. CDR1 DFQATT and CDR2 SNEGSKA come from the germline V gene (reference sequence). The V gene end was trimmed by 5 bases and the J gene end by 3 bases; junction bases not matched to a gene: 6.

This clonotype has only a few counts. The J gene is TRBJ1-4, the V gene TRBV3-1; the D is unclear. The germline V gene has CDR1 LGHDT and CDR2 YNNKEL (reference sequence). Trimming took 0 bases from V and 0 from J, leaving 5 bases between them. This CDR3 contains 15 residues. The CDR3 sequence is CASSQDNATNEKLFF. As DNA, the CDR3 is TGTGCCAGCAGCCAAGACAATGCAACTAATGAAAAACTGTTTTTT.

This chain joins TRBV5-1 and TRBJ2-2; D assignment may be TRBD1 or TRBD2 (5 bases each). This CDR3 region has 15 residues. Looked up from germline, CDR1 is SGHRS and CDR2 is YFSETQ. V lost 4 bases and J 10 bases, leaving 20 bases between the germline ends. The CDR3 region is CASSREGPRSAELFF. CDR3 sequence (DNA): TGCGCCAGCAGCCGAGAGGGACCGAGGTCTGCGGAGCTGTTTTTT.

The chain is built from TRBV9 and TRBJ1-1; 8 bases match TRBD1. Germline CDR1 reads SGDLS; CDR2 reads YYNGEE. With V trimmed by 4 bases and J by 0 bases, 11 bases remained unmatched. There are 17 residues in the CDR3. CDR3 sequence reads: CASSRLVGQGMNTEAFF. Here the CDR3 DNA reads TGTGCCAGCAGCCGACTTGTCGGACAGGGAATGAACACTGAAGCTTTCTTT.

The rearrangement links TRBV28 to TRBJ1-1; no clear D. The CDR3 contains 10 residues. Germline CDR1 reads MDHEN; CDR2 reads SYDVKM. The V end was cut by 10 bases, the J end by 7 bases, with 10 bases between. CDR3 nucleotide sequence: TGTGCCACGCGGACGGTTGAAGCTTTCTTT. Translation: CATRTVEAFF.

The J gene is TRBJ1-2, the V gene TRBV7-8; no definite D call. The CDR3 has 13 residues. Germline values: CDR1 SGHVS, CDR2 FQNEAQ. Trimming removed 5 bases from V and 6 bases from J, with 13 bases in between. The CDR3 reads CASSPGGGDGYTF. The DNA of the CDR3 is TGTGCCAGCAGCCCCGGAGGTGGGGATGGCTACACCTTC.

The V gene is TRBV29-1, the J gene TRBJ2-1; 9 positions agree with TRBD1. The CDR3 has 13 amino acids. J gave up 9 bases and V 7 bases, and 10 bases lay outside the gene matches. From germline, CDR1 is SQVTM and CDR2 ANQGSEA. The CDR3 region is CSGRDREYGEQFF. Written as DNA, the CDR3 is TGCAGCGGGCGGGACAGGGAGTATGGTGAGCAGTTCTTC.

This rearrangement joins TRBV20-1 to TRBJ2-1; D uncertain. V lost 2 bases, J lost 5 bases, and 10 bases lay in between. Per germline, CDR1 DFQATT and CDR2 SNEGSKA (reference sequence). The CDR3 loop spans 13 amino acids. The CDR3, as DNA: TGCAGTGCTAGACCAGACTTAAACAATGAGCAGTTCTTC. This gives the protein CSARPDLNNEQFF.

The chain employs TRBV12-3 or TRBV12-4 and TRBJ1-2; tentative D call: TRBD1 (5 bases). Trimming took off 3 bases at V and 5 bases at J, with 13 bases between the two ends. CDR3 length: 14 amino acids. The CDR3 coding sequence is TGTGCCAGCAGTTTCGTGGAGGGGCGGTATGGCTACACCTTC. Its protein product is CASSFVEGRYGYTF.